The 23 T cell receptor delta chains below all came from one sample that was sequenced in a study of gamma-delta T cells after stem cell transplantation. TCRdb reanalysed the RT-PCR reads with CATT. The data contain some 1,500 delta-chain clones, about 8.3% of them singletons. Sequenced: gamma-delta T cells. These receptor sequences come from a human donor. It is not recorded whose cells these are; they may come from a transplant donor.

Only a few counts were recorded for this clone. A single base separates this from a much larger clone, so it may be a read error. J is TRDJ1 and V is TRDV2; D is perhaps TRDD3 (6 bases). CDR1 and CDR2 (germline): GEAIGNYY, EKD. The CDR3 consists of 14 residues. V lost 2 bases and J lost 3, with 12 bases in between. CDR3 DNA sequence: TGTGCCTGTGACATCCCGGGGGAGGCCGATAAACTCATCTTT. Its protein is CACDIPGEADKLIF.

By share, this clone counts as medium-sized. This chain connects TRDV2 to TRDJ1; TRDD3 matches 10 bases. Unmatched junction bases numbered 10, after V lost 0 bases and J lost 1 base. The CDR3 runs 18 residues. Germline V gene data show CDR1 as GEAIGNYY and CDR2 as EKD. The CDR3 nucleotides are TGTGCCTGTGACACCCTCACTGGGGGGGATACGCGCACCGATAAACTCATCTTT. It encodes CACDTLTGGDTRTDKLIF.

Relative to its sample, this clone is large (0.1 to 1%). The genes are TRDV2 and TRDJ1; D is possibly TRDD3 (6 bases). Germline-derived CDR1 and CDR2 are GEAIGNYY and EKD. The V end was cut by 0 bases, the J end by 0 bases, with 10 bases between. The CDR3 contains 15 residues. CDR3 nucleotides: TGTGCCTGTGACACCGTTGGGGGTAACACCGATAAACTCATCTTT. Translation gives CACDTVGGNTDKLIF.

With regard to this clone: Being one base from a much bigger clone, this may be a read error. The V gene is TRDV2, the J gene TRDJ1, with TRDD3 identical over 13 bases. Germline assignment: CDR1 GEAIGNYY and CDR2 EKD. V lost 0 bases and J lost 8; bases outside the gene matches: 11. The CDR3 is 17 amino acids. The DNA for the CDR3 is TGTGCCTGTGACACCGTACTGGGGGATACGCACCTCAGGAAACTCATCTTT. It yields the protein CACDTVLGDTHLRKLIF.

There are a few counts of this clone. This may stem from a read error, because a much larger clone lies one nucleotide away. The sample carries other DNA sequences with the same CDR3. This chain joins TRDV2 and TRDJ1; D uncertain. Germline CDR1 reads GEAIGNYY; CDR2 reads EKD. This CDR3 contains 21 residues. V was pared by 3 bases and J by 0 bases, with 31 bases between. CDR3 DNA: TGTGCCTGTGACCCCATAAGGACTCTGGAGTCCTCACTGATGTACACCGATAAACTCATCTTT. This gives the protein CACDPIRTLESSLMYTDKLIF.

Remarks on this clone: A far larger clone is just one base off, so this is likely a read error. The chain recombines TRDV2 with TRDJ1, with D perhaps matching TRDD2 or TRDD3 (7 bases each). The V gene's germline CDR1 is GEAIGNYY and CDR2 EKD. The CDR3 totals 20 residues. V shed 0 bases and J shed 0 bases, with 25 bases lying between them. The CDR3: CACDTLSFLPLGAHTDKLIF. The CDR3 DNA sequence: TGTGCCTGTGACACCCTTTCCTTCCTTCCCCTGGGGGCCCACACCGATAAACTCATCTTT.

In the case of this clone: For this DNA, TCRdb reports the protein of a much larger clone, which diverges at residue 5, most likely from a read error; the protein presented here is translated directly from the DNA. The chain employs TRDV2 and TRDJ3, with D possibly being TRDD3 (5 bases). This CDR3 contains 18 residues. V was pared by 3 bases and J by 0 bases, with 14 bases between. Germline values: CDR1 GEAIGNYY, CDR2 EKD. The CDR3 spells CACDAGGPSSWDTRQMFF. CDR3 DNA: TGTGCCTGTGACGCCGGGGGGCCGAGCTCCTGGGACACCCGACAGATGTTTTTC.

This clone is deemed large (0.1 to 1%). Other DNA sequences of this sample code for an identical CDR3. This chain joins TRDV2 and TRDJ1; 12 nucleotides agree with TRDD3. Germline CDR1 GEAIGNYY, CDR2 EKD. This CDR3 has 21 residues. Trimming at V came to 0 bases and at J to 0 bases, leaving 16 bases not matched to a gene. The CDR3: CACDTLSPPTGGYSDTDKLIF. Here the CDR3 DNA reads TGTGCCTGTGACACCCTTTCCCCTCCTACTGGGGGATACTCGGACACCGATAAACTCATCTTT.

There are a few counts of this clone. With a far larger clone one base away, a read error is the likely cause. This specimen includes other DNA sequences encoding the same CDR3. The chain joins TRDV2 to TRDJ1; 8 bases match TRDD3. The CDR3 extends over 13 amino acids. Germline CDR1 and CDR2: GEAIGNYY and EKD. The CDR3 loop reads CACDGIRTDKLIF. DNA of the CDR3: TGTGCCTGTGACGGGATACGAACCGATAAACTCATTTTT.

This clone was seen only a few times. This sequence may be a read error, since a much larger clone differs from it by one base. The rearrangement links TRDV2 to TRDJ1, with TRDD3 matching 8 bases. Germline CDR1 is GEAIGNYY and CDR2 is EKD. There are 20 residues in the CDR3. CDR3 in amino acids: CACDTVTTGGISVYTDKPIF. The CDR3 DNA reads as TGTGCCTGTGACACCGTAACTACCGGGGGGATATCGGTGTACACCGATAAACCCATCTTT.

As regards this clone: With a much larger clone just one base away, this may be a read error. This rearrangement joins TRDV2 to TRDJ1; TRDD3 matches 9 bases. The CDR3 runs 14 residues. Trimming took 6 bases from V and 3 from J; bases not matched to a gene: 7. Germline CDR1 and CDR2: GEAIGNYY and EKD. The CDR3 bases are TGTGCCTGTCAAGCGCTGGGGGATTCCGATAAACTCATCTTT. This translates into CACQALGDSDKLIF.

By frequency in the sample, this clone is medium-sized. This chain joins TRDV2 and TRDJ1, with 9 bases matching TRDD2. Germline trimming cut 3 bases from V and 0 bases from J; bases unmatched to any gene: 19. In germline, CDR1 is GEAIGNYY, CDR2 EKD. CDR3 size: 20 residues. The CDR3 bases are TGTGCCTGTGACGCCCTTCCTACGGTGAGGGGGGGGCTTTACACCGATAAACTCATCTTT. It encodes CACDALPTVRGGLYTDKLIF.

By its share, this clone is large. Different DNA sequences within this sample yield the same CDR3. The V gene is TRDV2, the J gene TRDJ1, with TRDD3 as a possible D gene (5 bases). The V gene lost 3 bases and the J gene lost 0 bases, with 28 bases spanning the gap. The CDR3 is made up of 20 amino acids. In germline, CDR1 is GEAIGNYY, CDR2 EKD. CDR3 in DNA: TGTGCCTGTGACTCCCTTGCGTCTGGCGATACAGTCCCCTACACCGATAAACTCATCTTT. Encoded protein: CACDSLASGDTVPYTDKLIF.

A word on this clone: A read error likely explains this, since a far larger clone differs by one base. V gene TRDV2 combines with J gene TRDJ3, with 12 bases lining up with TRDD3. J gave up 2 bases and V 2 bases, and 18 bases lay outside the gene matches. The CDR3 sequence is 23 residues long. CDR1 is GEAIGNYY, CDR2 EKD, per germline. CDR3 loop: CACDIVLTGGYPVGPWDTRQMFF. DNA of the CDR3: TGTGCCTGTGACATCGTGTTGACTGGGGGATACCCTGTGGGCCCCTGGGACACCCGACAGATGTTTTTC.

This clone was picked up a small number of times. The protein in TCRdb stems from a much larger clone and differs at residue 5 from this DNA's translation, likely a read error; here the protein is translated from the DNA. This rearrangement joins TRDV2 to TRDJ1; D is undetermined. This CDR3 comprises 15 residues. Germline-derived CDR1 and CDR2 are GEAIGNYY and EKD. The CDR3 region is CACDSVSTSPDKLIF. For the CDR3, the DNA is TGCGCCTGTGACTCCGTGTCGACTTCGCCCGATAAACTCATCTTT.

To note about this clone: A much larger clone lies one base from this, so it may be a read error. The chain is built from TRDV2 and TRDJ1; 9 nucleotides align to TRDD3. The V and J ends lost 3 bases and 13 bases, in that order; junction bases with no gene match: 14. Per germline, CDR1 GEAIGNYY and CDR2 EKD. CDR3 size: 14 residues. The CDR3 loop reads CACDSIKGDTGHIF. The CDR3, as DNA: TGTGCCTGTGACTCGATTAAGGGGGATACCGGTCACATCTTT.

This clone occurred a few times. With a much larger clone just one base away, this may be a read error. Other DNA sequences in the sample encode the same CDR3. The J gene is TRDJ1, the V gene TRDV2; D is unresolved. Germline loops: CDR1 GEAIGNYY, CDR2 EKD. This CDR3 contains 17 residues. This chain's CDR3 is CACDKLHPKPYTDKLIF. For the CDR3, the DNA is TGCGCCTGTGACAAGCTCCACCCAAAGCCGTACACCGATAAACTCATCTTT.

This clone was seen a few times. This chain joins TRDV2 and TRDJ1; TRDD3 aligns across 8 bases. V was pared by 0 bases and J by 2 bases, with 7 bases of the junction left unmatched. Germline CDR1 reads GEAIGNYY; CDR2 reads EKD. This CDR3 contains 16 residues. Written as DNA, the CDR3 is TGTGCCTGTGACACCTTACTGGGGGCCCCTACCGATAAACTCATCTTT. Translated, it gives CACDTLLGAPTDKLIF.

The sample holds a few counts of this clone. It may be a read error: a sequence one base away is much more abundant. This CDR3 is also generated by other DNA sequences in the sample. The CDR3 sequence is CACDSLLGDRSRGTDKLIF. CDR3 DNA: TGTGCCTGTGACTCCTTACTGGGGGATAGATCCCGTGGTACCGATAAACTCATCTTT. The V and J genes are TRDV2 and TRDJ1; TRDD3 matches 11 bases. This CDR3 is 19 amino acids long. The V gene end was trimmed by 3 bases and the J gene end by 2 bases; junction bases not matched to a gene: 16. CDR1 and CDR2 (germline): GEAIGNYY, EKD.

This clone turned up a few times. Only one base separates this from a far larger clonotype, so it likely reflects a read error. The rearrangement joins TRDV2 to TRDJ1; TRDD3 matches at 11 bases. V lost 3 bases to trimming and J lost 0 bases; unmatched junction nucleotides: 17. Germline CDR1 and CDR2: GEAIGNYY and EKD. The CDR3 sequence is 20 residues long. The CDR3 loop is CACDSVPVGDTHLYTDKLIF. CDR3 in DNA: TGTGCCTGTGACTCCGTTCCGGTGGGGGATACGCATCTGTACACCGATAAACTCATCTTT.

Turning to this clone: This is likely an artifact of a read error, given a far larger clone one base away. The CDR3 DNA reads TGTGCCTGTGACCCTCTCAGAAGCTTTACTGGGGGATACGCTTCCACCGCTAAACTCATCTTT. The encoded protein is CACDPLRSFTGGYASTAKLIF. The genes are TRDV2 and TRDJ1; 13 positions agree with TRDD3. The CDR3 extends over 21 amino acids. From germline, CDR1 is GEAIGNYY and CDR2 EKD.

By sample share, this clone is hyperexpanded. Other DNA sequences in the sample encode the same CDR3. V gene TRDV2 combines with J gene TRDJ1, with TRDD3 identical over 8 bases. After removal of 4 bases from V and 0 bases from J, the junction contained 9 bases not matched to a gene. The CDR3 spans 16 residues. Germline V gene data show CDR1 as GEAIGNYY and CDR2 as EKD. The CDR3 loop is CACDLLGAQYTDKLIF. The CDR3 DNA reads TGTGCCTGTGATTTACTGGGGGCTCAGTACACCGATAAACTCATCTTT.

Notes on this clone: It is likely a read error: a sequence one base away is far more abundant. The J gene is TRDJ1, the V gene TRDV2, with 8 bases fitting TRDD3. Looked up from germline, CDR1 is GEAIGNYY and CDR2 is EKD. The CDR3 sequence is 17 residues long. The CDR3 bases are TGTGCCTGTGGCACCGTGGGGATACTTGGGGACACCGATAAACTCATCTTT. Its protein product is CACGTVGILGDTDKLIF.